The clone carrying this TCR beta chain was counted ten times or more. The target antigen is unknown. The data were obtained in a study of neurological immune-mediated disorders. Findings and limits, study-wide: The study found the most TCR clonal expansion in HTLV-1-associated myelopathy and the least in multiple sclerosis, below healthy controls.

The cDNA was generated by 5'RACE with 10-nucleotide random UMIs. MiXCR, applied by TCRdb to the 5' RACE reads, yields one record per CDR3 protein. The sample includes more than 40,000 distinct CDR3 sequences, roughly 13% of them seen just once. Specified time point: longitudinal time-point 3. The study built unsorted libraries from 2 million PBMCs kept at -80 C. The CDR3 runs to 14 residues. The germline CDR1 and CDR2 sequences are MDHEN and SYDVKM. The chain links TRBV28 to TRBJ2-7; D uncertain. The sequenced sample was PBMCs. This receptor was identified in a male donor with HTLV-1-associated myelopathy (HAM/TSP). The DNA of the CDR3 is TGTGCGCATCGGGCAGCGATCAGCTCCTACGAGCAGTACTTC. Residues: CAHRAAISSYEQYF.